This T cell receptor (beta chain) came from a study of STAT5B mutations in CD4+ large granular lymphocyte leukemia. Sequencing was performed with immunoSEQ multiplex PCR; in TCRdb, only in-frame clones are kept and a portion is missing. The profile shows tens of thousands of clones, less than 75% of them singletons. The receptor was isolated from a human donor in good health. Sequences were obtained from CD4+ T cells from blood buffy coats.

The CDR3 region is CSVEIGGEAFF. For the CDR3, the DNA is TGCAGCGTTGAGATTGGTGGGGAAGCTTTCTTT. The V call is TRBV29-1, the J call TRBJ1-1; D is undetermined. Germline loops: CDR1 SQVTM, CDR2 ANQGSEA. Deletions cut 3 bases from V and 8 bases from J, with 10 bases between. This CDR3 region has 11 residues. The full variable domain, completed using reference TRBV29-1 and TRBJ1-1, is SAVISQKPSRDICQRGTSLTIQCQVDSQVTMMFWYRQQPGQSLTLIATANQGSEATYESGFVIDKFPISRPNLTFSTLTVSNMSPEDSSIYLCSVEIGGEAFFGQGTRLTVV.